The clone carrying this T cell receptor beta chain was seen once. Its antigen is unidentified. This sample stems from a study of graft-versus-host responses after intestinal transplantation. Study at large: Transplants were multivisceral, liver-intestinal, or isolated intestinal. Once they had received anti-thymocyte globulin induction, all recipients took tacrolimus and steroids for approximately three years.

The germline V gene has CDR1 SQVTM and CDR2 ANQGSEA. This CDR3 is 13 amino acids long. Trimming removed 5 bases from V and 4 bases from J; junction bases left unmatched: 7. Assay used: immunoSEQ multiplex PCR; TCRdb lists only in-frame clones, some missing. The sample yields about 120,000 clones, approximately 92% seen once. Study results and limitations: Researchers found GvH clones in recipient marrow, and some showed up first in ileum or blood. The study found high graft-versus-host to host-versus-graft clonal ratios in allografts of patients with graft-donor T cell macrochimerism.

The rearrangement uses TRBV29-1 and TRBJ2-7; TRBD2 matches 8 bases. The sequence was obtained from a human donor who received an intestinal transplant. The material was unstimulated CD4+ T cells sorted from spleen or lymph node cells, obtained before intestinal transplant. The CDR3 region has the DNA TGCAGCGTTAGCGGGAGTAGCAGGTACGAGCAGTACTTC. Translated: CSVSGSSRYEQYF.